This entry concerns a single TCR beta chain. Its antigen is undetermined. This sample is part of a study of T-cell memory formation after mild COVID-19. Background on the study: Largely donor-specific TCR clusters were found.

Broader study findings: The CD4+ clones that contracted clustered mainly within CM and EM, and the CD8+ clones concentrated in EMRA. A subset of responding clones appeared in pre-infection memory, suggesting cross-reactive memory joined.

CDR1 MNHEY and CDR2 SVGAGI come from the germline V gene. Between the trimmed V and J ends, which lost 0 bases and 0 bases, there was a span of 9 bases. The CDR3 length is 16 residues. Amplification by 5'RACE using constant-segment primers produced TCR alpha and TCR beta cDNA libraries that carried sample barcodes and UMIs. TCRdb redid the calling of the 5' RACE reads with MiXCR, one entry per CDR3 protein. In the table there are approximately 260,000 distinct CDR3 sequences, 16% of which are singletons. What was sequenced was PBMCs or a T cell subset sorted from them (not recorded which). The chain couples TRBV6-5 to TRBJ1-5; D unresolved. This sequence was found in a man aged 18 to 29 who had mild COVID-19 (a few samples of this study predate the infection). Cell type and time point are not known. The CDR3: CASSYSYNPSNQPQHF. Here the CDR3 DNA reads TGTGCCAGCAGTTACTCGTACAATCCTAGCAATCAGCCCCAGCATTTT.